This T cell receptor (beta chain) was profiled in a study of shared clonotypes between healthy human individuals. The CDR3 runs to 17 residues. In germline, CDR1 is SGDLS, CDR2 YYNGEE. V lost 4 bases and J 1 base, leaving 17 bases between the germline ends. The naive CD8 fraction comprised CD45RO-negative cells positively selected for CCR7 and excluded terminally differentiated effector memory CD45RA+ cells. At a deep level, the assay was run. Every subset's genomic DNA went evenly onto several immunoSEQ plates. Profiled with immunoSEQ multiplex PCR; TCRdb holds only in-frame clones, not every one. The table has hundreds of thousands of clones, 80% to 95% seen once.

This chain connects TRBV9 to TRBJ2-2, with D unresolved. This TCR came from a young man in good health. The specimen was naive CD8+ T cells sorted from blood. The CDR3 sequence is CASSLASKVGNTGELFF. CDR3 nucleotides: TGTGCCAGCAGCTTGGCTAGTAAAGTGGGGAACACCGGGGAGCTGTTTTTT.